Detailed here is one T cell receptor beta chain. Its target is not known. TCRdb re-analysed the 5' RACE reads in MiXCR, keeping a single row per CDR3 protein. The sample consists of around 390,000 distinct CDR3 sequences, around 24% of them appearing once. Germline lookup yields CDR1 SGHTA and CDR2 FQGNSA. This CDR3 contains 14 residues. The V end lost 6 bases, the J end lost 3 bases, and 14 bases lay between the germline ends. The data stem from a study of CD8 T cells in ankylosing spondylitis. Study-level results: A TCR beta motif of 8 or 9 highly homologous variants appeared characteristic of ankylosing spondylitis blood.

The specimen sequenced was blood, either unsorted or a sorted T cell fraction (not recorded which). The clonotype comes from a male donor with ankylosing spondylitis. V is TRBV7-2 and J is TRBJ1-2; tentatively, D is TRBD1 (6 bases). The DNA for the CDR3 is TGTGCCAGCAGTTCCGGGGGCGCGGACTATGGCTACACCTTC. This codes for CASSSGGADYGYTF.